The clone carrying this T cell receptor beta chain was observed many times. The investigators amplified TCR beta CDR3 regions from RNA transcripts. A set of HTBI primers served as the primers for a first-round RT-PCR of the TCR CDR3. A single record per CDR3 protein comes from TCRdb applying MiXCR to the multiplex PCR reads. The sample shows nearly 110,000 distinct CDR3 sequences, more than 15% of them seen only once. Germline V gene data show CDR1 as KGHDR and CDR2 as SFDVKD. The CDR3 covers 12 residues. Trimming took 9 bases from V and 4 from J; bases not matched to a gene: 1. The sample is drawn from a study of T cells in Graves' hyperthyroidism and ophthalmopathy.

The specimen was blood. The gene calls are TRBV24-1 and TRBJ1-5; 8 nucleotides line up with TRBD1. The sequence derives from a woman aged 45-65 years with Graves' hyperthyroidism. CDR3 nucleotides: TGTGCCACCGGGGACAGGAATCAGCCCCAGCATTTT. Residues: CATGDRNQPQHF.